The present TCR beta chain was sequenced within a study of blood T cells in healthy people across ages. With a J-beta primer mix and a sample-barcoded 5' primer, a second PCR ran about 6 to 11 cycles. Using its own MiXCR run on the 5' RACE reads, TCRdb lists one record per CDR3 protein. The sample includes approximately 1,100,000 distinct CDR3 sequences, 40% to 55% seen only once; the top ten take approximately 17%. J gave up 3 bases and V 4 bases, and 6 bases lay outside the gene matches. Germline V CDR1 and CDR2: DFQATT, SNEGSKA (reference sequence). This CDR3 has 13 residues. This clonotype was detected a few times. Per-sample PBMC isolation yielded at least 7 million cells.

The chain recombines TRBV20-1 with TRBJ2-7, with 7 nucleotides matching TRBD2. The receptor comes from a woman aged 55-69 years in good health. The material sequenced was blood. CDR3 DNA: TGCAGTGCTACGTCTAGCGGAGTCTACGAGCAGTACTTC. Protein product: CSATSSGVYEQYF.